This T cell receptor (beta chain) was captured in a study of beta chain features in type 1 diabetes. This clone was detected a few times. Its antigen remains unknown. CDR3 size: 18 residues. Trimming cost V 0 bases and J 0 bases, with 12 bases left between them. Germline values: CDR1 KGHSH, CDR2 LQKENI. The sequenced template was cDNA made from the entire isolated RNA. The assay was immunoSEQ multiplex PCR, and TCRdb's table has in-frame clones only and misses some. The sample includes hundreds of thousands of clones, roughly 11% seen only once; the top ten take about 0.015%. Study results and limitations: In comparison with healthy donors, patients had naive, central memory and Treg TCRB repertoires that appeared more similar. Any HLA-type effect on TCRB rearrangement remained unresolved here.

The sequenced sample was naive CD4+ T cells from blood. The genes are TRBV18 and TRBJ2-6; a weak D match, TRBD1 (6 bases). The clonotype originates from a woman aged 25 to 39 in good health. The CDR3: CASSPPGTPLSGANVLTF. The CDR3, as DNA: TGTGCCAGCTCACCACCGGGGACACCCCTCTCTGGGGCCAACGTCCTGACTTTC.